The present T cell receptor (beta chain) was sequenced within a study of T cell repertoires in MIS-A myocarditis (dated by TCRdb to between 2022 and 2023). The QIAamp DNA FFPE kit was used to extract genomic DNA from formalin-fixed paraffin-embedded autopsy tissue. Note on this clone: No antigen is known for it. Base qualities are not recorded, but no much larger clone differs from it by a single base.

TCRbeta CDR3 regions were amplified with the immunoSEQ bias-controlled multiplex PCR and sequenced at high throughput. On the authors' methods: The immunoSEQ vendor pipeline collapsed and filtered CDR3 sequences to measure the abundance and frequency of each unique TCRbeta CDR3. CD-HIT clustered dominant CDR3 amino acid sequences with SARS-CoV-2-specific ImmuneCODE TCRbeta sequences at a 90% global sequence identity threshold. Clones at frequencies from 0.1 to 1 were categorized as hyperexpanded, and clones at frequencies from 0.01 to 0.1 were categorized as large. CDR3 amino acid sequences and V and J gene assignments of dominant clones were confirmed with MiXCR. The R stringdist package was used to calculate Levenshtein distances between the patient clonotypes and the ImmuneCODE hits. TCRdb's version of the immuneACCESS table is confined to in-frame rearrangements and falls short of the full clone set. An unresolved V gene accounts for under half of the shortfall where checked; the remainder is of unknown origin. V, J and clone size reflect that table, while D and trimming were determined from the DNA. For this sample there are 14,000 to 15,000 clones; 74% appear just once. Of the sample, around 60% is held by the ten largest clones.

The sequenced sample was left ventricle heart tissue obtained at autopsy. The meaning of the sample's cell subset or site label: cardiac tissue sample (left or right ventricle, interventricular septum, or pericardium). This TCR was recovered from a man younger than 35 with fulminant myocarditis from multisystem inflammatory syndrome in adults (MIS-A) after COVID-19.

The CDR3 has the sequence CASSPPWGAGVVEQFF. The nucleotide sequence reads as follows: TGTGCCAGCAGCCCCCCCTGGGGAGCGGGGGTCGTTGAGCAGTTCTTC. The chain links TRBV7-8 with TRBJ2-1, with 8 middle bases fitting TRBD2. For this chain, trimming is 5 bases at the V end and 9 bases at the J end, and the number of junction bases without a gene match is 15. The CDR3 contains 16 residues, cysteine and phenylalanine counted. Of all the DNA, just the CDR3 is kept, 48 bases in frame from base 1. The CDR1 and CDR2 encoded by the germline V gene are SGHVS and FQNEAQ.